A single sample is the source of the 2 T cell receptor beta chains below, sequenced in a study of OX40 agonist ivuxolimab in advanced cancers. Here immunoSEQ multiplex PCR was the method, and the copy in TCRdb shows in-frame clones only, minus some. Of tens of thousands of clones in the sample, around 84% were seen once. This specimen consisted of CD4+ or CD8+ T cells sorted from blood, obtained in a trial of the OX40 agonist ivuxolimab. The receptor source for this set is an adult with an advanced solid tumor such as melanoma, head and neck, liver or kidney cancer.

The rearrangement links TRBV11-2 to TRBJ2-7; D is undetermined. Germline lookup yields CDR1 SGHAT and CDR2 FQNNGV. The CDR3 sequence is 14 residues long. V was cut by 1 base and J by 6 bases, with 13 bases left in between. CDR3 in DNA: TGTGCCAGCAGCTTAGGGGATCCCGCCAGCGAGCAGTACTTC. Translation gives CASSLGDPASEQYF.

The chain uses TRBV4-1 and TRBJ2-7; TRBD1 might be the D (5 bases). With 2 bases removed from V and 1 base from J, the gap between germline ends came to 15 bases. In germline, CDR1 is MGHRA, CDR2 YSYEKL. This CDR3 has 16 amino acids. The CDR3 DNA is TGCGCCAGCAGCCAATCAGGGCACACACTTTCCTACGAGCAGTACTTC. The encoded protein is CASSQSGHTLSYEQYF.